Listed below are T cell receptor beta chains from one sample, sequenced in a study of beta chain features in type 1 diabetes. Profiled with immunoSEQ multiplex PCR; TCRdb holds only in-frame clones, not every one. Of 500,000 to 700,000 clones in the sample, 15% were seen once. Specimen: naive CD4+ T cells from blood. These TCRs come from a man in his late teens or twenties in good health. The CDR3 runs from the conserved cysteine through the conserved F or W. The D gene is left open where the match is weak. Clone size appears in some rows only: once, few, many, or a class for an expanded clone.

abundance	j_gene	d_gene	v_gene	CDR3nt	CDR3aa
few	TRBJ2-1	-	TRBV7-2	TGTGCCAGCAGCTTACTAGCCAGGTCCTACAATGAGCAGTTCTTC	CASSLLARSYNEQFF
few	TRBJ2-7	-	TRBV27	TGTGCCAGCAGTTTACAAGCGACGAATTCCTACGAGCAGTACTTC	CASSLQATNSYEQYF
few	TRBJ2-7	-	TRBV5-4	TGTGCCAGCAGCTTGGGTGGGACATTTTCCCGGGAGCAGTACTTC	CASSLGGTFSREQYF
-	TRBJ2-6	-	TRBV6-5	TGTGCCAGCAGTTTGCGCGGTATCGCTGGGGCCAACGTCCTGACTTTC	CASSLRGIAGANVLTF
-	TRBJ1-2	-	TRBV30	TGTGCCTGGAGTTTAGGGGTTTCCTATGGCTACACCTTC	CAWSLGVSYGYTF
-	TRBJ1-5	-	TRBV5-4	TGTGCCAGCAGCTTGGCCGGCGTTAATCAGCCCCAGCATTTT	CASSLAGVNQPQHF
-	TRBJ2-3	TRBD2	TRBV27	TGTGCCAGCAGCCCCGTGAGACTAGCGGGGTTCACAGATACGCAGTATTTT	CASSPVRLAGFTDTQYF
few	TRBJ1-1	TRBD1	TRBV28	TGTGCCAGCAGTTCACCCCGCCGGGACAGAGAAGCTTTCTTT	CASSSPRRDREAFF
-	TRBJ2-6	TRBD1	TRBV5-1	TGCGCCAGCAGCCACGGACAGGGGAGTGGGGCCAACGTCCTGACTTTC	CASSHGQGSGANVLTF
-	TRBJ1-3	-	TRBV4-1	TGCGCCAGCAGCCAGTCACAGAGCTCTGGAAACACCATATATTTT	CASSQSQSSGNTIYF
-	TRBJ2-5	-	TRBV5-4	TGTGCCAGCAGCTTGTACGGGCCAGGAGAGACCCAGTACTTC	CASSLYGPGETQYF
-	TRBJ1-1	TRBD1	TRBV28	TGTGCCAGCAGTTCCCCGCCGACAGGGTACACTGAAGCTTTCTTT	CASSSPPTGYTEAFF
few	TRBJ1-1	-	TRBV10-3	TGTGCCATCAGTGAGAGGTCAGGGATACAAAACACTGAAGCTTTCTTT	CAISERSGIQNTEAFF
-	TRBJ2-1	-	TRBV28	TGTGCCAGCAGTTTGCCCCCGGAGTGGAATGAGCAGTTCTTC	CASSLPPEWNEQFF